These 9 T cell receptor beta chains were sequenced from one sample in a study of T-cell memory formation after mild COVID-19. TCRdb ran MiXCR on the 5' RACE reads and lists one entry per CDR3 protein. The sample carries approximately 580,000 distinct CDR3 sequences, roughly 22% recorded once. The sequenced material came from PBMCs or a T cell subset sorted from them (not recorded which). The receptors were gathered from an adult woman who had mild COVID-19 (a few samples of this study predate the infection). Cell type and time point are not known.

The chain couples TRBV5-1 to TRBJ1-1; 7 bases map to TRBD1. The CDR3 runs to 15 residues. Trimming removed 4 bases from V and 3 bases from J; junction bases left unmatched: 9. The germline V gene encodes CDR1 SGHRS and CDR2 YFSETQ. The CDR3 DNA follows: TGCGCCAGCAGCCAACTCCAGGGGGTAGACACTGAAGCTTTCTTT. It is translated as CASSQLQGVDTEAFF.

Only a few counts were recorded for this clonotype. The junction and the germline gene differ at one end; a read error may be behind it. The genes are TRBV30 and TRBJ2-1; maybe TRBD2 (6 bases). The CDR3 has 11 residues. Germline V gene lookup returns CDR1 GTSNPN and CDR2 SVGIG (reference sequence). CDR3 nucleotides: TGTGCCTGGGGGGAAAGGGACTCCCGGAAGTTC. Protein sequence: CAWGERDSRKF.

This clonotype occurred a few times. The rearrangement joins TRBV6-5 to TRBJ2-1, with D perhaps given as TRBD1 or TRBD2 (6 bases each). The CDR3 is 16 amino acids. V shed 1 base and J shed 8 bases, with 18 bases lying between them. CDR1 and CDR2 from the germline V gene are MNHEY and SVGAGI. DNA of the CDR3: TGTGCCAGCAGTTACTTGGGTAGGGGGAGGAATCATGAGCAGTTCTTC. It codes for CASSYLGRGRNHEQFF.

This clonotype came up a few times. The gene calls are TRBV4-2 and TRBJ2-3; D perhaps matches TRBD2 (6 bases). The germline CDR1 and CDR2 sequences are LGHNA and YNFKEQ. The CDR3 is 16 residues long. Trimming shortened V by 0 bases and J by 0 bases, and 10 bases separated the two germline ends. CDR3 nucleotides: TGTGCCAGCAGCCAAGATCGTAGCGGAAGCACAGATACGCAGTATTTT. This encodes CASSQDRSGSTDTQYF.

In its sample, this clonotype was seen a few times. CDR3 region: CASRSKPYEQYF. The DNA of the CDR3 is TGTGCCAGCAGGTCCAAGCCCTACGAGCAGTACTTC. The chain recombines TRBV21-1 with TRBJ2-7. TRBV21-1 has pseudogene status. The CDR3 runs to 12 residues.

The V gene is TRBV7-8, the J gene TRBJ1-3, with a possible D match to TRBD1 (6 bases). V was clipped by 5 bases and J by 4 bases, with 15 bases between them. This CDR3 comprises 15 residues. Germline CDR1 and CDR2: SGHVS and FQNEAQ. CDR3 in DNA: TGTGCCAGCAGCCCGTCCGGGGGCGCGGGAAACACCATATATTTT. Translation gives CASSPSGGAGNTIYF.

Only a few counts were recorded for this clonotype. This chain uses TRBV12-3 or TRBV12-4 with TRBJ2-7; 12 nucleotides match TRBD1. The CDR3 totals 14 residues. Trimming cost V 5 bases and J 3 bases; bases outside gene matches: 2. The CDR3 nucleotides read TGTGCCAGCAGTGGGACAGGGGGCTACTACGAGCAGTACTTC. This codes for CASSGTGGYYEQYF.

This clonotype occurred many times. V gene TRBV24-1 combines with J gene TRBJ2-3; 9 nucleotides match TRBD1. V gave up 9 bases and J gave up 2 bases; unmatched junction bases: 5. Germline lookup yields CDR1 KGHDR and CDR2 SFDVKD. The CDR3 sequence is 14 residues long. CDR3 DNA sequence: TGTGCCACCGAAGACAGGGGGTCCACAGATACGCAGTATTTT. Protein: CATEDRGSTDTQYF.

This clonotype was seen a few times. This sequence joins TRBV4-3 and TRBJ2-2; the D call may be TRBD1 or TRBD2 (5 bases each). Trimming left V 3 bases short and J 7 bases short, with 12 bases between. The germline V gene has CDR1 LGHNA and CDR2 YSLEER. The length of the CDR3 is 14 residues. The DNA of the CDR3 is TGCGCCAGCAGCCACGGGACCTTTAACGGGGAGCTGTTTTTT. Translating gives CASSHGTFNGELFF.